Listed here are 17 T cell receptor beta chains from one sample, sequenced in a study of radiation and T cells in renal cell carcinoma (dated by TCRdb to between 2020 and 2021). Libraries were prepared through the immunoSEQ multiplex PCR assay. Held by TCRdb, this immuneACCESS table contains in-frame sequences only and omits some clones. Under half of the omission traces to an unresolved V gene where checked; the cause of the rest is unknown. Across this sample there are some 80,000 clones, with around 78% seen only once. The ten top clones hold around 2.5% of the sample. The time point label, as the study defines it: blood 4 weeks post-SBRT, at nephrectomy. The meaning of the sample's treatment or condition label: 15 Gy SBRT to primary tumor, nephrectomy 4 weeks later. Specimen: blood, collected from a patient whose treatment included radiotherapy and nephrectomy. These receptors were obtained from a woman aged 55-75 years with renal cell carcinoma.

The CDR3 region has the DNA TGCGCCAGCAGCCAAGGAGGGCCGTACGAGCAGTACTTC. Protein sequence: CASSQGGPYEQYF. The genes are TRBV4-1 and TRBJ2-7; maybe TRBD2 (5 bases). Per germline, CDR1 MGHRA and CDR2 YSYEKL. There are 13 residues in the CDR3. Trimming removed 1 base at V and 4 bases at J, with 8 bases between.

The rearrangement links TRBV5-5 to TRBJ1-1, with D possibly matching TRBD1 (6 bases). CDR3 length equals 13 residues. V was trimmed by 4 bases and J by 1 base, leaving 8 bases between them. Germline V gives CDR1 SGHKS, CDR2 YYEKEE (reference sequence). The CDR3 DNA reads as TGTGCCAGCAGCAAACAGGGGAACACTGAAGCTTTCTTT. This translates into CASSKQGNTEAFF.

By share of the sample, this clone is medium-sized. The V and J genes are TRBV10-3 and TRBJ1-1; 10 bases fit TRBD1. CDR1 and CDR2 (germline): ENHRY, SYGVKD. Trimming removed 11 bases from V and 4 bases from J; junction bases left unmatched: 7. This CDR3 region has 13 residues. The CDR3 loop is CASGQGDPTEAFF. Written as DNA, the CDR3 is TGTGCCTCCGGACAGGGGGACCCCACTGAAGCTTTCTTT.

The chain links TRBV5-8 to TRBJ1-1; the match to TRBD1 covers 7 bases. This CDR3 is 14 amino acids long. Germline CDR1 and CDR2: SGHTS and YDEGEE. V gave up 4 bases and J gave up 0 bases; unmatched junction bases: 3. The CDR3 reads CASSRGQLNTEAFF. The CDR3 DNA is TGTGCCAGCAGCCGGGGACAGCTGAACACTGAAGCTTTCTTT.

This rearrangement joins TRBV12-5 to TRBJ2-2; perhaps D is TRBD1 or TRBD2 (5 bases each). There are 17 residues in the CDR3. The ends were cut back, 5 bases at V and 3 bases at J, with 19 bases in the middle. The V gene's germline CDR1 is LGHNT and CDR2 FRNRAP. DNA of the CDR3: TGTGCTAGTGGTCGCTCGACCGGGACGGGGTACACCGGGGAGCTGTTTTTT. This encodes CASGRSTGTGYTGELFF.

This sequence joins TRBV5-1 and TRBJ2-7; TRBD2 matches 11 bases. Trimming cost V 3 bases and J 7 bases; bases outside gene matches: 3. The germline V gene encodes CDR1 SGHRS and CDR2 YFSETQ. This CDR3 is built from 13 residues. The CDR3 loop is CASSSTSGMEQYF. CDR3 sequence (DNA): TGCGCCAGCAGCTCGACTAGCGGGATGGAGCAGTACTTC.

This chain links TRBV28 with TRBJ1-5; D is uncertain. V shed 5 bases and J shed 0 bases, with 8 bases lying between them. The germline V gene has CDR1 MDHEN and CDR2 SYDVKM. The CDR3 is 14 residues long. This CDR3 reads CASSPYNSNQPQHF. CDR3 bases: TGTGCCAGCAGTCCATACAATAGCAATCAGCCCCAGCATTTT.

The chain recombines TRBV29-1 with TRBJ1-4; unclear D gene. This CDR3 has 10 residues. Germline V gene lookup returns CDR1 SQVTM and CDR2 ANQGSEA. The V and J ends lost 4 bases and 8 bases respectively, with 5 bases between them. CDR3 sequence: CSVGEEKLFF. CDR3 nucleotide sequence: TGCAGCGTTGGAGAAGAAAAACTGTTTTTT.

Comment on this clone: The CDR3 does not close with the conserved phenylalanine or tryptophan, likely indicating a read error. The DNA is omitted, as the CDR3 cannot be located on it reliably, and the CDR3 follows TCRdb's listing. The V and J genes are TRBV28 and TRBJ1-2; no DNA check was done on the table's D call, TRBD1. Germline V gene lookup returns CDR1 MDHEN and CDR2 SYDVKM. The CDR3 comprises 11 residues, both ends counted. The CDR3 sequence: CASSTLDRVVS.

This rearrangement joins TRBV7-8 to TRBJ2-1; the D gene is possibly TRBD1 (6 bases). CDR1 SGHVS and CDR2 FQNEAQ come from the germline V gene. This CDR3 has 13 amino acids. The V and J ends lost 1 base and 9 bases respectively, with 10 bases between them. CDR3 sequence: CASSLGRGIEQFF. The CDR3, as DNA: TGTGCCAGCAGCTTAGGAAGGGGGATTGAGCAGTTCTTC.

The chain is built from TRBV2 and TRBJ2-1; 8 nucleotides align to TRBD1. The CDR3 covers 13 residues. CDR1 is SNHLY and CDR2 is FYNNEI in the germline V gene. V trimming: 7 bases; J trimming: 7 bases; junction bases outside the gene matches: 6. The CDR3, as DNA: TGTGCCAGCAATCTGCAGGGGGCAAATGAGCAGTTCTTC. It translates to CASNLQGANEQFF.

The genes are TRBV5-4 and TRBJ2-5; tentative D call: TRBD2 (5 bases). V was pared by 4 bases and J by 2 bases, with 12 bases between. The CDR3 has 14 residues. Germline CDR1 is SGHNT and CDR2 is YYREEE (reference sequence). The CDR3 reads CASSRGIGQETQYF. The DNA for the CDR3 is TGTGCCAGCAGCCGGGGAATCGGGCAAGAGACCCAGTACTTC.

The V gene is TRBV11-2, the J gene TRBJ1-3, with D unclear. The V end lost 2 bases, the J end lost 4 bases, and 12 bases lay between the germline ends. The CDR3 has 15 residues. Germline CDR1 is SGHAT and CDR2 is FQNNGV. The CDR3 loop reads CASSLWVGSGNTIYF. CDR3 sequence (DNA): TGTGCCAGCAGCTTATGGGTAGGGTCCGGAAACACCATATATTTT.

The chain joins TRBV28 to TRBJ1-1; D unclear. V was cut by 4 bases and J by 0 bases, with 9 bases left in between. The V gene's germline CDR1 is MDHEN and CDR2 SYDVKM. There are 14 residues in the CDR3. The CDR3 bases are TGTGCCAGCAGTTCGCTCGTCATGAACACTGAAGCTTTCTTT. Amino acid sequence: CASSSLVMNTEAFF.

The rearrangement uses TRBV28 and TRBJ1-1, with 7 positions matching TRBD1. J lost 3 bases, V lost 8 bases, and 6 bases had no gene match. CDR1 is MDHEN, CDR2 SYDVKM, per germline. The CDR3 totals 13 residues. CDR3 residues: CASGGTDHTEAFF. The CDR3 DNA reads TGTGCCAGCGGGGGGACAGATCACACTGAAGCTTTCTTT.

The chain employs TRBV16 and TRBJ2-7, with D perhaps TRBD1 (6 bases). The germline V and J ends were trimmed by 0 bases and 3 bases, with 9 bases remaining between them. Germline V CDR1 and CDR2: KGHSY, FQNENV. This CDR3 contains 14 residues. The CDR3: CASSQSSQGYEQYF. The CDR3 nucleotides are TGTGCCAGCAGCCAATCGTCACAGGGCTACGAGCAGTACTTC.

The genes are TRBV5-1 and TRBJ1-2; D is perhaps TRBD1 (6 bases). The CDR3 covers 14 residues. Looked up from germline, CDR1 is SGHRS and CDR2 is YFSETQ. Trimming removed 2 bases at V and 3 bases at J, with 11 bases between. CDR3 bases: TGCGCCAGCAGCTTAGGGGGGCAATACTATGGCTACACCTTC. This encodes CASSLGGQYYGYTF.